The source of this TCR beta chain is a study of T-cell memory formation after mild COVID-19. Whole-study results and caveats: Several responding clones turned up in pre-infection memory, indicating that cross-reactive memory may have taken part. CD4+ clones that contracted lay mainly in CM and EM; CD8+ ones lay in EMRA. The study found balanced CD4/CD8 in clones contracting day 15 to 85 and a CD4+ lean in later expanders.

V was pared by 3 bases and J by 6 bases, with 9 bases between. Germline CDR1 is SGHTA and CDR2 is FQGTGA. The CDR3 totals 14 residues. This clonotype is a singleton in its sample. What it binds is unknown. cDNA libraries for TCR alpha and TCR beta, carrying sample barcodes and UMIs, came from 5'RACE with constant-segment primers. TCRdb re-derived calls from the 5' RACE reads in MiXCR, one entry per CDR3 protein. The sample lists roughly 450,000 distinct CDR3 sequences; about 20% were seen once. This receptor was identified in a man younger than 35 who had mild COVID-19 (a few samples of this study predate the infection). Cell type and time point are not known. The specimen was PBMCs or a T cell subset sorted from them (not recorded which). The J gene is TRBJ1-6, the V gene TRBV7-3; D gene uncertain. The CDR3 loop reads CASSFYPVNSPLHF. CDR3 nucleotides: TGTGCCAGCAGCTTCTATCCCGTTAATTCACCCCTCCACTTT. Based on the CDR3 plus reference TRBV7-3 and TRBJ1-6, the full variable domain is GAGVSQTPSNKVTEKGKYVELRCDPISGHTALYWYRQSLGQGPEFLIYFQGTGAADDSGLPNDRFFAVRPEGSVSTLKIQRTERGDSAVYLCASSFYPVNSPLHFGNGTRLTVT.